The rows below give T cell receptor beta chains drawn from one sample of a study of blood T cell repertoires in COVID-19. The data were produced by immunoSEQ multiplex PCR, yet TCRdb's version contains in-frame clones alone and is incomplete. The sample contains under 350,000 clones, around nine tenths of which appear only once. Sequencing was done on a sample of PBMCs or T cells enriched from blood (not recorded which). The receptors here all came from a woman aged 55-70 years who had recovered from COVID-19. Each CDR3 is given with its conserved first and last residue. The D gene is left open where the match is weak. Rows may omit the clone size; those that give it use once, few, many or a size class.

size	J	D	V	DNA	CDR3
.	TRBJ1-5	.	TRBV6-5	TGTGCCAGCAGCCTTAATGGCAATCAGCCCCAGCATTTT	CASSLNGNQPQHF
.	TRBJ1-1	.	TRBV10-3	TGTGCCATCACCAGGGGTCTCTCTTCTAACACTGAAGCTTTCTTT	CAITRGLSSNTEAFF
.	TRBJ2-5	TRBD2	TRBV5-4	TGTGCCAGCAGCCAAGGACTAGCGGGGGGCCTACAAGAGACCCAGTACTTC	CASSQGLAGGLQETQYF
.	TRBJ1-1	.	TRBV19	TGTGCCAGTAGTAGAGGGGAGGGTGAAGCTTTCTTT	CASSRGEGEAFF
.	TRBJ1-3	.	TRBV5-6	TGTGCCAGCAGCTTGAGACAGATATTCTCCGGAAACACCATATATTTT	CASSLRQIFSGNTIYF
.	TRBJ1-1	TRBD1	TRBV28	TGTGCCAGCAGCTCCACAGGGGGCAGAGCTTTCTTT	CASSSTGGRAFF
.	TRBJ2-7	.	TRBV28	TGTGCCAGCAGTCTTCCCGTCGTACAACCCTACGAGCAGTACTTC	CASSLPVVQPYEQYF
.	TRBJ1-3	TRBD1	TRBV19	TGTGCCAGTATCGGGACAGCCTCTGGAAACACCATATATTTT	CASIGTASGNTIYF
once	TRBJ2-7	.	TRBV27	TGTGCCAGCAGTTCCGGGGGAACCTACGAGCAGTACTTC	CASSSGGTYEQYF
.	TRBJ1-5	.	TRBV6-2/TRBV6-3	TGTGCCAGCAGTCACCGGGGAGGGGGGGTCGGATACCAGCCCCAGCATTTT	CASSHRGGGVGYQPQHF
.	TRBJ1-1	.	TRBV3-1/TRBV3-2	TGTGCCAGCAGCCAAGTAGAACGTGCTGAAGCTTTCTTT	CASSQVERAEAFF
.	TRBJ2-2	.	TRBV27	TGTGCCAGCAGTTTGGCCCCAACAGGCACCGGGGAGCTGTTTTTT	CASSLAPTGTGELFF
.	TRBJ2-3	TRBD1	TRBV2	TGTGCCAGCAGTCAAGGACAGGTTGGTACGCAGTATTTT	CASSQGQVGTQYF
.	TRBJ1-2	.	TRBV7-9	TGTGCCAGCAGCTTATTAAGAGCGGGGATTGGCTATGGCTACACCTTC	CASSLLRAGIGYGYTF
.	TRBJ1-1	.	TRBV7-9	TGTGCCAGCAGCTCCTCCGACAGGTTTCGGGACACTGAAGCTTTCTTT	CASSSSDRFRDTEAFF
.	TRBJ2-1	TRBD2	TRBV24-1	TGTGCCACCAGCATGACTAGCGGGGAACTCAACAATGAGCAGTTCTTC	CATSMTSGELNNEQFF
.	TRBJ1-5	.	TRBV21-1	TGTGCCACAGAAGTCCACAGTTGCAATCAGCCCCAGCATTTT	CATEVHSCNQPQHF
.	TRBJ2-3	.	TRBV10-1	TGCGCCAGCAGCCGAACTAGTGCCACAGATACGCAGTATTTT	CASSRTSATDTQYF
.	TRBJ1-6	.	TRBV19	TGTGCCAGTAGTAAGGGGTCCCCCTATTCACCCCTCCACTTT	CASSKGSPYSPLHF
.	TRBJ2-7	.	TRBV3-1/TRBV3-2	TGTGCCAGCAGCCCCAACAGGGACGTGGAGCAGTACTTC	CASSPNRDVEQYF
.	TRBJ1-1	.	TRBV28	TGTGCCAGCACCCACCATACAGAAGCTTTCTTT	CASTHHTEAFF
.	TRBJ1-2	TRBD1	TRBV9	TGTGCCAGCAGCGAAAGACGACAGGGGCGATCCTATGGCTACACCTTC	CASSERRQGRSYGYTF
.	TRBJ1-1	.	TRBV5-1	TGCGCCAGCAGTGTAGGGGTGAACACTGAAGCTTTCTTT	CASSVGVNTEAFF
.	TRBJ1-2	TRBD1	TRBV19	TGTGCCAGTATGGGGGACAGGGAATCGCGAGGCTACACCTTC	CASMGDRESRGYTF
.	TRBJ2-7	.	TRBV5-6	TGTGCCAGCAGCTTGGCGGGGTCGGGCAGCTCCTACGAGCAGTACTTC	CASSLAGSGSSYEQYF
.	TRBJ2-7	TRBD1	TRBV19	TGTGCCAGTAGTATCGGACAGGGGGTCTACGAGCAGTACTTC	CASSIGQGVYEQYF
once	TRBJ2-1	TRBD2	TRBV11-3	TGTGCCAGCAGCCCAGGACTAGCGGGGGGGGAGCAGTTCTTC	CASSPGLAGGEQFF
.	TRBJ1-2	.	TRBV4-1	TGCGCCAGCAGCCTTCTCGGGACATATTATGGCTACACCTTC	CASSLLGTYYGYTF
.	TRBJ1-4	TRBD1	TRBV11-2	TGTGCCAGCACCAGGGGGGAGAACATGGTTGAAAAACTGTTTTTT	CASTRGENMVEKLFF
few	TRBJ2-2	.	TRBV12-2	TGTGCAAGTCGCTTAGCGGGGGGACGGACCGGGGAGCTGTTTTTT	CASRLAGGRTGELFF
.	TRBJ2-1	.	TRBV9	TGTGCCAGCAGCACCGGACAGACCTACAATGAGCAGTTCTTC	CASSTGQTYNEQFF
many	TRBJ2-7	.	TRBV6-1	TGTGCCAGCAGTGATCTACCCTACGAGCAGTACTTC	CASSDLPYEQYF
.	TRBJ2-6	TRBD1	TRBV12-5	TGTGCTAGTGGTGACACAGGGGGCATTGGGGCCAACGTCCTGACTTTC	CASGDTGGIGANVLTF